This T cell receptor (beta chain) was recorded in a study of monozygotic twins with inflammatory bowel disease. TCRdb reprocessed the 5' RACE reads and keeps a single row for each CDR3 protein, giving no DNA. The specimen's table records fewer than 550,000 distinct CDR3 sequences. This TCR derives from a human donor with ulcerative colitis or Crohn's disease, or a healthy co-twin of an affected twin (not recorded which). The source material was blood.

The CDR3: CSAVGLAGSYNEQFF. The chain has TRBV20-1 and TRBJ2-1; TCRdb lists TRBD2, though no DNA is available to test this call. Germline CDR1 and CDR2: DFQATT and SNEGSKA (reference sequence). The CDR3 has 15 amino acids.